This TCR beta chain was captured by sequencing in a study of response to subunit inactivated influenza vaccine. This clonotype was recorded many times. V lost 4 bases, J lost 3 bases, and 4 bases stayed unmatched. Germline V CDR1 and CDR2: SGHRS, YFSETQ. This CDR3 has 13 residues. TCRdb re-called the RT-PCR reads through MiXCR, storing one row per CDR3 protein. The table shows about 650,000 distinct CDR3 sequences, with 14% occurring only once. This specimen was PBMCs from blood, taken 14 to 15 days before vaccination. V is TRBV5-1 and J is TRBJ2-7; the match to TRBD2 covers 7 bases. The sequence was obtained from a man aged 50-60 years who received an inactivated influenza vaccine. The CDR3 DNA sequence: TGCGCCAGCAGCCGGACTAGTTTCTACGAGCAGTACTTC. It specifies CASSRTSFYEQYF.